The text below deals with one T cell receptor beta chain. This sample stems from a study of blood T cell repertoires in COVID-19. In the authors' workflow: Estimation of nucleated cell counts was performed using reference gene primer amplification. The repertoire was sequenced with immunoSEQ multiplex PCR; TCRdb's copy has only in-frame clones and lacks some. V and J calls and clone size are given by that table; D and trimming were obtained from the DNA. There are around 100,000 clones in the sample; 85% to 90% occur only once, and about 32% lies in the top ten. The V segment lost 3 bases and the J segment 3 bases; nucleotides outside the gene matches: 14. Germline loops: CDR1 SGHVS, CDR2 FQNEAQ. The CDR3 spans 18 residues.

This chain uses TRBV7-8 with TRBJ2-7; 10 bases fit TRBD2. Specimen: peripheral blood. This sequence was found in an elderly woman with acute or convalescent COVID-19. CDR3 residues: CASSFVSILSSGSYEQYF. CDR3 bases: TGTGCCAGCAGCTTTGTTTCAATTTTGTCTAGCGGGAGCTACGAGCAGTACTTC.